This entry lists 23 T cell receptor beta chains sequenced from one sample in a study of blood T cell repertoires in COVID-19. Data came from immunoSEQ multiplex PCR; TCRdb stores just in-frame clones and leaves some out. The table lists 120,000 or so clones, roughly 74% of them singletons. Sequencing was performed on peripheral blood. The source is a man between 60 and 75 years old with acute or convalescent COVID-19.

The rearrangement links TRBV5-8 to TRBJ1-4; TRBD1 matches 8 bases. CDR1 and CDR2 (germline): SGHTS, YDEGEE. Trimming cost V 4 bases and J 8 bases; bases outside gene matches: 10. The CDR3 is made up of 15 amino acids. CDR3: CASSVGQGYREKLFF. The CDR3, as DNA: TGTGCCAGCAGCGTCGGACAGGGTTATCGCGAAAAACTGTTTTTT.

The V call is TRBV5-6, the J call TRBJ1-2; 7 bases match TRBD1. In germline, CDR1 is SGHDT, CDR2 YYEEEE. There are 16 residues in the CDR3. Trimming at V came to 3 bases and at J to 2 bases, leaving 10 bases not matched to a gene. DNA for the CDR3: TGTGCCAGCAGCTGGGTTGACAGGGTTTTCAACTATGGCTACACCTTC. Protein: CASSWVDRVFNYGYTF.

The V gene is TRBV5-1, the J gene TRBJ2-3; possible D gene TRBD2, 6 bases. CDR1 is SGHRS, CDR2 YFSETQ, per germline. Between the trimmed V and J ends, which lost 4 bases and 6 bases, there was a span of 21 bases. The CDR3 runs 16 residues. The CDR3: CASSPSPDYPADTQYF. CDR3 bases: TGCGCCAGCAGCCCGTCCCCGGACTACCCTGCCGATACGCAGTATTTT.

The rearrangement joins TRBV5-6 to TRBJ2-3; 7 nucleotides match TRBD1. V dropped 4 bases and J dropped 3; count of bases not matched to a gene: 5. Germline-derived CDR1 and CDR2 are SGHDT and YYEEEE. The CDR3 sequence is 14 residues long. The CDR3 reads CASSGYRGTDTQYF. As DNA, the CDR3 is TGTGCCAGCAGCGGCTACAGGGGTACAGATACGCAGTATTTT.

The chain uses TRBV2 and TRBJ2-1, with 8 bases lining up with TRBD2. CDR1 is SNHLY, CDR2 FYNNEI, per germline. The CDR3 has 16 amino acids. The ends lost 6 bases at V and 6 bases at J; junction bases unmatched: 13. In DNA, the CDR3 is TGTGCCAGCAGGGCGGAGCTCGCGCGGGGGGCCAATGAGCAGTTCTTC. Protein product: CASRAELARGANEQFF. Full variable domain (rest looked up from reference TRBV2 and TRBJ2-1): EPEVTQTPSHQVTQMGQEVILRCVPISNHLYFYWYRQILGQKVEFLVSFYNNEISEKSEIFDDQFSVERPDGSNFTLKIRSTKLEDSAMYFCASRAELARGANEQFFGPGTRLTVL.

The chain has TRBV5-1 and TRBJ2-2; unclear D gene. CDR1 is SGHRS and CDR2 is YFSETQ in the germline V gene. CDR3 length: 12 amino acids. Trimming shortened V by 5 bases and J by 3 bases, and 5 bases separated the two germline ends. The CDR3 nucleotides read TGCGCCAGCAGAGAGTACACCGGGGAGCTGTTTTTT. It specifies CASREYTGELFF.

The J gene is TRBJ2-1, the V gene TRBV9; TRBD2 is a possible D gene (5 bases). The ends were cut back, 3 bases at V and 5 bases at J, with 12 bases in the middle. The CDR3 is 14 residues long. The germline gives CDR1 SGDLS, CDR2 YYNGEE. This chain's CDR3 is CASSGRGLDNEQFF. As DNA, the CDR3 is TGTGCCAGCAGCGGCCGGGGTTTGGACAATGAGCAGTTCTTC.

CDR3 sequence reads: CASSLVLGVAFF. The CDR3 region has the DNA TGTGCCAGCAGTTTAGTATTGGGCGTAGCTTTCTTT. The chain has TRBV12-3 or TRBV12-4 and TRBJ1-1; D unclear. Trimming removed 1 base at V and 10 bases at J, with 10 bases between. This CDR3 is built from 12 residues.

The gene calls are TRBV7-3 and TRBJ2-3; D remains unclear. Germline values: CDR1 SGHTA, CDR2 FQGTGA. V was cut by 2 bases and J by 0 bases, with 9 bases left in between. The CDR3 spans 15 residues. CDR3 in DNA: TGTGCCAGCAGCTTACTACCTACTAGCACAGATACGCAGTATTTT. It translates to CASSLLPTSTDTQYF.

The J gene is TRBJ1-2, the V gene TRBV19; possibly TRBD1 for D (6 bases). V gave up 8 bases and J gave up 2 bases, with 15 bases separating them. The CDR3 runs 14 residues. Germline loops: CDR1 LNHDA, CDR2 SQIVND (reference sequence). CDR3 sequence: CASGKGGANYGYTF. In DNA form, the CDR3 reads TGTGCCAGTGGGAAAGGGGGTGCGAACTATGGCTACACCTTC.

This chain connects TRBV24-1 to TRBJ1-2; TRBD1 might be the D (6 bases). The CDR3 consists of 16 residues. V shed 2 bases and J shed 1 base, with 13 bases lying between them. The germline gives CDR1 KGHDR, CDR2 SFDVKD. This CDR3 is CATSDSPGDGNYGYTF. Here the CDR3 DNA reads TGTGCCACCAGTGATTCCCCAGGGGATGGTAACTATGGCTACACCTTC.

This clone was recorded a few times. The rearrangement links TRBV18 to TRBJ2-2; weak D call: TRBD1 (6 bases). Germline assignment: CDR1 KGHSH and CDR2 LQKENI. Trimming took off 6 bases at V and 2 bases at J, with 10 bases between the two ends. CDR3 length: 14 residues. This CDR3 is CASSSGTNTGELFF. The CDR3 DNA reads as TGTGCCAGCTCGTCCGGGACAAACACCGGGGAGCTGTTTTTT. Full variable domain (rest looked up from reference TRBV18 and TRBJ2-2): NAGVMQNPRHLVRRRGQEARLRCSPMKGHSHVYWYRQLPEEGLKFMVYLQKENIIDESGMPKERFSAEFPKEGPSILRIQQVVRGDSAAYFCASSSGTNTGELFFGEGSRLTVL.

This sequence joins TRBV3-1 (or the pseudogene TRBV3-2) and TRBJ1-5, with D possibly being TRBD1 (5 bases). This CDR3 is 15 amino acids long. Trimming pared 2 bases from V and 5 bases from J, leaving 13 bases between. Germline CDR1 LGHDT, CDR2 YNNKEL (reference sequence). The CDR3 sequence is CASSQSQGLDQPQHF. The CDR3 DNA reads as TGTGCCAGCAGCCAAAGTCAGGGATTGGATCAGCCCCAGCATTTT.

J is TRBJ2-3 and V is TRBV5-5, with 11 positions matching TRBD2. The germline V gene has CDR1 SGHKS and CDR2 YYEKEE (reference sequence). The CDR3 covers 16 residues. V shed 5 bases and J 0 bases; nucleotides not matched to a gene: 5. DNA for the CDR3: TGTGCCAGCAGACTCGGGACTAGCGGTAGCACAGATACGCAGTATTTT. Its translation: CASRLGTSGSTDTQYF. Variable domain in full (rest from reference TRBV5-5 and TRBJ2-3): DAGVTQSPTHLIKTRGQQVTLRCSPISGHKSVSWYQQVLGQGPQFIFQYYEKEERGRGNFPDRFSARQFPNYSSELNVNALLLGDSALYLCASRLGTSGSTDTQYFGPGTRLTVL.

The rearrangement links TRBV6-6 to TRBJ1-2, with 11 bases that match TRBD1. V lost 6 bases to trimming and J lost 4 bases; unmatched junction nucleotides: 7. Germline V gives CDR1 MNHNY, CDR2 SVGAGI (reference sequence). CDR3 length: 15 amino acids. The CDR3 nucleotides are TGTGCCAGCAGGTCTGGGACAGGGGGTAGCTATGGCTACACCTTC. It encodes CASRSGTGGSYGYTF.

This clone has just a few counts. The genes are TRBV6-5 and TRBJ1-1, with 9 bases matching TRBD1. The V gene end was trimmed by 5 bases and the J gene end by 5 bases; junction bases not matched to a gene: 6. Looked up from germline, CDR1 is MNHEY and CDR2 is SVGAGI. This CDR3 has 14 amino acids. The CDR3 coding sequence is TGTGCCAGCAGTCGAAACAGGGGGCGAACTGAAGCTTTCTTT. Its translation: CASSRNRGRTEAFF.

The CDR3 region is CASSPSIYNEQFF. DNA of the CDR3: TGTGCCAGCAGCCCCTCTATCTACAATGAGCAGTTCTTC. This sequence joins TRBV7-7 and TRBJ2-1; D gene uncertain. This CDR3 is 13 amino acids long. Germline V gives CDR1 SSHAT, CDR2 FNYEAQ (reference sequence). Trimming left V 5 bases short and J 3 bases short, with 8 bases between.

This clone appeared a single time. As DNA, the CDR3 is TGCGCCAGCAGCTTTGGACAGTCCCCCGAGCAGTACTTC. Translating it yields CASSFGQSPEQYF. The chain combines TRBV5-1 with TRBJ2-7, with a possible D match to TRBD1 (6 bases). Germline V CDR1 and CDR2: SGHRS, YFSETQ. V was pared by 2 bases and J by 6 bases, with 12 bases between. This CDR3 contains 13 residues.

This rearrangement joins TRBV6-5 to TRBJ1-2; 7 positions match TRBD1. Per germline, CDR1 MNHEY and CDR2 SVGAGI. The J segment lost 4 bases and the V segment lost 5 bases, leaving 4 bases of the junction unmatched. The CDR3 covers 13 residues. The CDR3 DNA reads TGTGCCAGCAGTACGGACAGGCGCTATGGCTACACCTTC. Translating gives CASSTDRRYGYTF.

V gene TRBV9 combines with J gene TRBJ2-2; 10 bases match TRBD1. The CDR3 consists of 17 residues. CDR1 and CDR2 from the germline V gene are SGDLS and YYNGEE. V was clipped by 6 bases and J by 2 bases; unmatched bases: 10. CDR3 sequence reads: CASTSPGTGVNTGELFF. The DNA for the CDR3 is TGTGCCAGCACCTCTCCCGGGACAGGGGTCAACACCGGGGAGCTGTTTTTT.

The chain is built from TRBV5-1 and TRBJ1-2, with 9 bases identical to TRBD1. J gave up 4 bases and V 7 bases, and 5 bases lay outside the gene matches. CDR1 SGHRS and CDR2 YFSETQ come from the germline V gene. There are 13 residues in the CDR3. The CDR3 DNA is TGCGCCAGCGGACAGGGGCAAGGCTATGGCTACACCTTC. Its protein is CASGQGQGYGYTF.

This clone appeared a few times. V usage is TRBV7-2 and J usage is TRBJ2-1, with a tentative D call TRBD2 (5 bases). Germline CDR1 SGHTA, CDR2 FQGNSA. The germline V and J ends were trimmed by 1 base and 4 bases, with 11 bases remaining between them. The CDR3 has 15 amino acids. CDR3 sequence reads: CASSLGLASYNEQFF. The CDR3, as DNA: TGTGCCAGCAGCTTAGGGTTAGCGTCTTACAATGAGCAGTTCTTC.

The chain is built from TRBV6-1 and TRBJ2-4; no definite D call. Trimming cost V 2 bases and J 1 base, with 12 bases left between them. CDR1 and CDR2 from the germline V gene are MNHNS and SASEGT. The CDR3 spans 16 residues. Here the CDR3 reads CASSELPALAKNIQYF. The CDR3 DNA is TGTGCCAGCAGTGAATTGCCAGCGCTCGCCAAAAACATTCAGTACTTC.